A single T cell receptor beta chain is shown here with its context. These data originate in a study of T cells in Graves' hyperthyroidism and ophthalmopathy. Background on the study: The authors collected peripheral blood at initial diagnosis, before any treatment.

CDR3 length: 16 residues. V lost 3 bases and J lost 6, with 18 bases in between. CDR1 and CDR2 (germline): MDHEN, SYDVKM. Amplification yielded TCR beta CDR3 regions, with RNA transcripts as the source. TCR CDR3 underwent first-round RT-PCR with the HTBI primer set. TCRdb passed the multiplex PCR reads through MiXCR, listing each CDR3 protein once. The sample has more than 250,000 distinct CDR3 sequences; 15% are singletons. The receptor's source is a woman aged 45-65 years with Graves' hyperthyroidism that later progressed to Graves' ophthalmopathy. The chain uses TRBV28 and TRBJ1-5; the D gene is possibly TRBD1 (5 bases). Sequenced: blood. The CDR3 nucleotides are TGTGCCAGCAGTTTTATAGCGGGGGGGGGGGGTCAGCCCCAGCATTTT. Protein: CASSFIAGGGGQPQHF.